Below, one T cell receptor beta chain is given with its context. Its cognate antigen is unknown. Germline CDR1 is MNHEY and CDR2 is SMNVEV (reference sequence). Trimming took off 1 base at V and 9 bases at J, with 16 bases between the two ends. The CDR3 is 16 amino acids. This specimen belongs to a study of T cell responses to AZD1222 COVID-19 vaccine. Study at large: Pooling covered second doses at about 4 or about 12 weeks. General study results and limits: It should be noted that donors were predominantly white British and more often female, and clonal diversity was possibly underestimated. No day 14 peak samples; only post-peak repertoires were characterized.

Produced via immunoSEQ multiplex PCR; TCRdb's table is partial and in-frame only. This sample yields 73,000 or so clones, of which 65% to 90% are seen a single time; under 6% belongs to the top ten. This TCR came from an adult in good health. The chain joins TRBV27 to TRBJ1-6, with D hard to call. The sample consisted of peripheral blood, taken on day 0 of AZD1222 vaccination. The CDR3 loop reads CASSLYEAPGGSPLHF. CDR3 sequence (DNA): TGTGCCAGCAGTTTATACGAGGCGCCGGGTGGTTCACCCCTCCACTTT.